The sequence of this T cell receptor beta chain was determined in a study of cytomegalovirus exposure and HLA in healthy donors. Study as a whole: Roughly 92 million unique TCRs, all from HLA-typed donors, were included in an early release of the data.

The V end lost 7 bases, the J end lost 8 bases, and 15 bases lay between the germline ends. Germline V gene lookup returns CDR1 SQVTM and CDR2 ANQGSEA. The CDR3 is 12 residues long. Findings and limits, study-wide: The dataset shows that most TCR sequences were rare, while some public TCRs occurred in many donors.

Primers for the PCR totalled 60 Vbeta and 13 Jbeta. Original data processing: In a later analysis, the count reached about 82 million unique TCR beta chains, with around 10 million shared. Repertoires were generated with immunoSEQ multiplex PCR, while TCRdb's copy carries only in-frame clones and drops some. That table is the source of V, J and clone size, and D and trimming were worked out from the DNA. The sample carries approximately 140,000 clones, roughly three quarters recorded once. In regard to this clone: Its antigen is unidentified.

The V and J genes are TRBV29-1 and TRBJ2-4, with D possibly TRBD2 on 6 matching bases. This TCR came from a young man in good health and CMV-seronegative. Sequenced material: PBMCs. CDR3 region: CSGGGVGDIQYF. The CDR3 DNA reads TGCAGCGGTGGAGGGGTGGGGGACATTCAGTACTTC.